The 24 T cell receptor beta chains listed next were all sequenced from one sample in a study of cytomegalovirus exposure and HLA in healthy donors. A multiplex PCR was run with 60 Vbeta primers and 13 Jbeta primers. Sequenced by immunoSEQ multiplex PCR; TCRdb stores in-frame clones only, minus some. The data contain around 100,000 clones, 60% to 75% of them singletons. Material: PBMCs. These receptors were taken from a man over 45 in good health and CMV-seronegative.

The chain joins TRBV11-2 to TRBJ2-3; 9 bases map to TRBD2. This CDR3 region has 16 residues. After removal of 5 bases from V and 0 bases from J, the junction contained 6 bases not matched to a gene. CDR1 SGHAT and CDR2 FQNNGV come from the germline V gene. CDR3 DNA sequence: TGTGCCAGCAGCGCTAGCGGGATGGCTAGCACAGATACGCAGTATTTT. This translates into CASSASGMASTDTQYF.

CDR3 in amino acids: CSVRLVGDGELFF. In nucleotides, the CDR3 is TGCAGCGTCCGACTAGTGGGTGACGGGGAGCTGTTTTTT. This chain joins TRBV29-1 and TRBJ2-2; perhaps TRBD2 as D (6 bases). Trimming shortened V by 6 bases and J by 7 bases, and 15 bases separated the two germline ends. The CDR3 extends over 13 amino acids. The V gene's germline CDR1 is SQVTM and CDR2 ANQGSEA.

V usage is TRBV7-8 and J usage is TRBJ2-5; the match to TRBD2 covers 11 bases. With V trimmed by 1 base and J by 5 bases, 9 bases remained unmatched. The CDR3 covers 17 residues. Germline CDR1 SGHVS, CDR2 FQNEAQ. The DNA of the CDR3 is TGTGCCAGCAGCTTAGGGTCGGGACTAGCGGTTGTTGAGACCCAGTACTTC. It codes for CASSLGSGLAVVETQYF.

This clone showed up just a few times. V gene TRBV28 combines with J gene TRBJ1-1, with 7 bases lining up with TRBD1. The CDR3 length is 15 residues. V trimming: 4 bases; J trimming: 2 bases; junction bases outside the gene matches: 7. Germline CDR1 MDHEN, CDR2 SYDVKM. In DNA, the CDR3 is TGTGCCAGCAGTTCCCCGGGACAGAGCAACACTGAAGCTTTCTTT. It encodes CASSSPGQSNTEAFF.

The sample holds a few counts of this clone. The V and J genes are TRBV5-5 and TRBJ2-5; 7 nucleotides match TRBD1. V dropped 1 base and J dropped 3; count of bases not matched to a gene: 6. From germline, CDR1 is SGHKS and CDR2 YYEKEE (reference sequence). This CDR3 contains 15 residues. CDR3 bases: TGTGCCAGCAGCTTGACAGGGGATCCTAAAGAGACCCAGTACTTC. Translating it yields CASSLTGDPKETQYF.

The gene calls are TRBV27 and TRBJ2-1; TRBD2 matches 15 bases. Germline values: CDR1 MNHEY, CDR2 SMNVEV (reference sequence). With 1 base clipped from V and 6 bases from J, the junction kept 10 bases outside the gene matches. The CDR3 length is 19 residues. The CDR3 region has the DNA TGTGCCAGCAGTTTATATGGACTAGCGGGAGGGGTGGACCCCAATGAGCAGTTCTTC. It translates to CASSLYGLAGGVDPNEQFF.

CDR3 residues: CASSLPGAGSEQFF. The CDR3 bases are TGTGCCAGCAGCCTGCCAGGGGCTGGGAGTGAGCAGTTCTTC. The chain is built from TRBV5-4 and TRBJ2-1; possibly TRBD1 for D (6 bases). This CDR3 region has 14 residues. V gave up 4 bases and J gave up 9 bases, with 17 bases separating them. Looked up from germline, CDR1 is SGHNT and CDR2 is YYREEE (reference sequence).

The rearrangement joins TRBV30 to TRBJ2-3; weak D call: TRBD1 (6 bases). Germline V lookup: CDR1 GTSNPN, CDR2 SVGIG (reference sequence). Trimming took 5 bases from V and 0 from J, leaving 9 bases between them. The CDR3 extends over 13 amino acids. The DNA for the CDR3 is TGTGCCTGGGCAAGGGGGAGCACAGATACGCAGTATTTT. It codes for CAWARGSTDTQYF.

This chain links TRBV6-1 with TRBJ1-5; 8 nucleotides line up with TRBD1. The V segment lost 0 bases and the J segment 2 bases; nucleotides outside the gene matches: 15. This CDR3 contains 20 residues. Germline V gives CDR1 MNHNS, CDR2 SASEGT. CDR3 amino acids: CASSEAYASGGRVGNQPQHF. CDR3 nucleotide sequence: TGTGCCAGCAGTGAAGCCTACGCGTCAGGGGGCAGGGTGGGCAATCAGCCCCAGCATTTT.

The chain uses TRBV2 and TRBJ2-1; TRBD1 matches at 8 bases. With 2 bases clipped from V and 12 bases from J, the junction kept 6 bases outside the gene matches. This CDR3 contains 13 residues. In germline, CDR1 is SNHLY, CDR2 FYNNEI. The CDR3 sequence is CASSELRQGWQFF. CDR3 nucleotide sequence: TGTGCCAGCAGTGAATTAAGACAGGGGTGGCAGTTCTTC.

V gene TRBV19 combines with J gene TRBJ1-5; possibly TRBD1 for D (5 bases). The CDR3 has 13 amino acids. With 4 bases removed from V and 3 bases from J, the gap between germline ends came to 7 bases. Looked up from germline, CDR1 is LNHDA and CDR2 is SQIVND (reference sequence). The CDR3 bases are TGTGCCAGTAGTAGACAGAACAATCAGCCCCAGCATTTT. Protein sequence: CASSRQNNQPQHF.

This chain links TRBV30 with TRBJ1-1; 7 positions agree with TRBD1. The CDR3 covers 11 residues. From germline, CDR1 is GTSNPN and CDR2 SVGIG (reference sequence). This chain's CDR3 is CALQGFTEAFF. The CDR3 coding sequence is TGTGCTTTACAGGGGTTTACTGAAGCTTTCTTT.

This chain connects TRBV2 to TRBJ2-7, with TRBD2 identical over 8 bases. CDR1 is SNHLY and CDR2 is FYNNEI in the germline V gene. The CDR3 loop spans 15 amino acids. V was clipped by 0 bases and J by 5 bases; unmatched bases: 6. DNA for the CDR3: TGTGCCAGCAGTGAAGCTCCGGGAGGGGTTGACGAGCAGTACTTC. Residues: CASSEAPGGVDEQYF.

The V and J genes are TRBV28 and TRBJ1-5; unclear D gene. Trimming took off 3 bases at V and 0 bases at J, with 3 bases between the two ends. Germline assignment: CDR1 MDHEN and CDR2 SYDVKM. CDR3 length: 13 amino acids. The CDR3 loop reads CASSFYSNQPQHF. The CDR3, as DNA: TGTGCCAGCAGTTTCTATAGCAATCAGCCCCAGCATTTT.

The V and J genes are TRBV6-6 and TRBJ1-6; D remains unclear. Between the trimmed V and J ends, which lost 4 bases and 12 bases, there was a span of 13 bases. CDR3 length equals 13 residues. Per the germline V gene, CDR1 is MNHNY and CDR2 is SVGAGI (reference sequence). Written as DNA, the CDR3 is TGTGCCAGCAGTTTAAGCGTAGAGCTACCCCTCCACTTT. Its protein is CASSLSVELPLHF.

The rearrangement uses TRBV19 and TRBJ2-2; TRBD1 matches at 12 bases. This CDR3 has 15 residues. Per the germline V gene, CDR1 is LNHDA and CDR2 is SQIVND (reference sequence). Trimming cost V 6 bases and J 6 bases; bases outside gene matches: 5. CDR3 nucleotides: TGTGCCAGTAGGTCCGGGACAGGGGGCTCCGGGGAGCTGTTTTTT. Amino acids: CASRSGTGGSGELFF.

This chain uses TRBV4-1 with TRBJ2-3, with 7 bases matching TRBD2. The V gene's germline CDR1 is MGHRA and CDR2 YSYEKL. V lost 3 bases and J lost 3; bases outside the gene matches: 6. The CDR3 is 15 amino acids. The CDR3 nucleotides are TGCGCCAGCAGCCAGGCGACAGCGGGGACAGATACGCAGTATTTT. Its protein product is CASSQATAGTDTQYF.

V and J are TRBV7-2 and TRBJ1-5; TRBD1 agrees at 9 bases. The CDR3 covers 15 residues. V shed 7 bases and J 7 bases; nucleotides not matched to a gene: 11. Germline-derived CDR1 and CDR2 are SGHTA and FQGNSA. This chain's CDR3 is CASTFDTGGGQPQHF. As DNA, the CDR3 is TGTGCCAGCACTTTTGATACAGGGGGCGGACAGCCCCAGCATTTT.

This rearrangement joins TRBV28 to TRBJ2-3, with D possibly being TRBD2 (6 bases). Germline CDR1 is MDHEN and CDR2 is SYDVKM. The CDR3 sequence is 12 residues long. Trimming stripped 7 bases from V and 5 bases from J, with 10 bases between. The CDR3 protein is CASTGGRDTQYF. For the CDR3, the DNA is TGTGCCAGCACCGGGGGTAGAGATACGCAGTATTTT. The entire variable domain, with the rest obtained from reference TRBV28 and TRBJ2-3, is as follows: DVKVTQSSRYLVKRTGEKVFLECVQDMDHENMFWYRQDPGLGLRLIYFSYDVKMKEKGDIPEGYSVSREKKERFSLILESASTNQTSMYLCASTGGRDTQYFGPGTRLTVL.

This clone was detected once. The CDR3 protein is CAWSVGTSYEQYF. The CDR3 DNA reads TGTGCCTGGAGTGTCGGTACTTCCTACGAGCAGTACTTC. This chain links TRBV30 with TRBJ2-7; no firm D call. CDR3 length: 13 residues. The germline CDR1 and CDR2 sequences are GTSNPN and SVGIG (reference sequence). V shed 0 bases and J shed 1 base, with 7 bases lying between them.

The chain recombines TRBV19 with TRBJ2-2; 7 bases agree with TRBD1. V gave up 4 bases and J gave up 7 bases; unmatched junction bases: 6. Germline values: CDR1 LNHDA, CDR2 SQIVND (reference sequence). This CDR3 has 14 amino acids. As DNA, the CDR3 is TGTGCCAGTAGTAGCGCACAGGGGCTCGGGGAGCTGTTTTTT. Amino acid sequence: CASSSAQGLGELFF.

The chain is built from TRBV7-9 and TRBJ2-7, with a weak D call TRBD1 (5 bases). Trimming shortened V by 4 bases and J by 4 bases, and 20 bases separated the two germline ends. This CDR3 spans 16 amino acids. The germline gives CDR1 SEHNR, CDR2 FQNEAQ (reference sequence). The DNA for the CDR3 is TGTGCCAGCAGCTCTACGCGACAGCTCGAATTGTACGAGCAGTACTTC. Its protein product is CASSSTRQLELYEQYF.

The J gene is TRBJ1-6, the V gene TRBV6-6; perhaps TRBD1 as D (5 bases). With 2 bases removed from V and 14 bases from J, the gap between germline ends came to 16 bases. The CDR3 loop spans 14 amino acids. Germline assignment: CDR1 MNHNY and CDR2 SVGAGI (reference sequence). The CDR3 here is CASSYTTGGGTLHF. CDR3 nucleotides: TGTGCCAGCAGTTACACTACCGGGGGTGGGACCCTCCACTTT.

The chain has TRBV5-4 and TRBJ2-2; possible D gene TRBD2, 5 bases. V was clipped by 6 bases and J by 3 bases, with 15 bases between them. Per the germline V gene, CDR1 is SGHNT and CDR2 is YYREEE (reference sequence). The length of the CDR3 is 15 residues. The CDR3 region is CASTILGEDTGELFF. Here the CDR3 DNA reads TGTGCCAGCACGATCTTGGGAGAGGACACCGGGGAGCTGTTTTTT.